The rows below give T cell receptor beta chains drawn from one sample of a study of T cell repertoires in cytomegalovirus infection. TCRdb ran MiXCR on the reads and lists one entry per CDR3 protein. The sample includes over 300,000 distinct CDR3 sequences, 15% to 20% of them seen just once. The sample consisted of PBMCs. The source of these receptors is a human donor in good health (CMV status not recorded). Some clones in this sample may be carry-over from other donors' samples. CDR3s include the opening cysteine and the closing phenylalanine or tryptophan. Fields, in order: CDR3 DNA, CDR3 protein, clone size, J gene, V gene, D gene. A D gene is named only where the DNA matches it firmly. Clone size is given for some rows only: seen once, a few or many times, or a class if the clone is expanded.

cdr3_nt: TGTGCCAGCAGCGCTCAGGGTATCCCCTACGAGCAGTACTTC
cdr3_aa: CASSAQGIPYEQYF
clone_size: many
j_call: TRBJ2-7
v_call: TRBV7-2
d_call: -

cdr3_nt: -
cdr3_aa: CASSSGQGAEAFF
clone_size: -
j_call: TRBJ1-1
v_call: TRBV27
d_call: -

cdr3_nt: TGCAGTGCAACTGGGACGGTTGATTCCTACGAGCAGTACTTC
cdr3_aa: CSATGTVDSYEQYF
clone_size: few
j_call: TRBJ2-7
v_call: TRBV20-1
d_call: -

cdr3_nt: TGCGCCAGCAGCACGGGACAGGGAAACGGCTACACCTTC
cdr3_aa: CASSTGQGNGYTF
clone_size: -
j_call: TRBJ1-2
v_call: TRBV5-1
d_call: TRBD1

cdr3_nt: TGCGCCAGCAGCCGGACTACACAGGGGGCTAGCAATCAGCCCCAGCATTTT
cdr3_aa: CASSRTTQGASNQPQHF
clone_size: -
j_call: TRBJ1-5
v_call: TRBV4-1
d_call: TRBD1

cdr3_nt: TGCGCCAGCAGCCAAGTCGGGACTTTGTTAGGGGGGAAAGCTTTCTTT
cdr3_aa: CASSQVGTLLGGKAFF
clone_size: few
j_call: TRBJ1-1
v_call: TRBV4-1
d_call: -

cdr3_nt: TGTGCCAGCAGTGTGGAAACGAATCAGCCCCAGCATTTT
cdr3_aa: CASSVETNQPQHF
clone_size: -
j_call: TRBJ1-5
v_call: TRBV6-4
d_call: -

cdr3_nt: TGTGCCAGCAGCCACAGGGACTTCCCTACCGCTAACTATGGCTACACCTTC
cdr3_aa: CASSHRDFPTANYGYTF
clone_size: few
j_call: TRBJ1-2
v_call: TRBV7-9
d_call: -

cdr3_nt: TGTGCCAGCAGCTTAGCGGGGCTAGCTGGGGAAGAGCAGTTCTTC
cdr3_aa: CASSLAGLAGEEQFF
clone_size: many
j_call: TRBJ2-1
v_call: TRBV7-2
d_call: -

cdr3_nt: TGTGCCAGCAGCAAATACGGGACAGGATACAATGAGCAGTTCTTC
cdr3_aa: CASSKYGTGYNEQFF
clone_size: many
j_call: TRBJ2-1
v_call: TRBV7-2
d_call: TRBD1

cdr3_nt: TGTGCCAGTAGTACGGACAGGCTAATAAACGAGCAGTACTTC
cdr3_aa: CASSTDRLINEQYF
clone_size: -
j_call: TRBJ2-7
v_call: TRBV19
d_call: TRBD1

cdr3_nt: TGCAGCCTCAGGCCCAGGCGGAGCTATGGCTACACCTTC
cdr3_aa: CSLRPRRSYGYTF
clone_size: few
j_call: TRBJ1-2
v_call: TRBV29-1
d_call: -

cdr3_nt: TGTGCCAGCAGTCCCTCTTCTGCGGGGAGATCCTACGAGCAGTACTTC
cdr3_aa: CASSPSSAGRSYEQYF
clone_size: -
j_call: TRBJ2-7
v_call: TRBV28
d_call: -

cdr3_nt: TGTGCCAGCAGTCCTTATGGGGGGTACATTCAGTACTTC
cdr3_aa: CASSPYGGYIQYF
clone_size: many
j_call: TRBJ2-4
v_call: TRBV7-8
d_call: -

cdr3_nt: TGTGCCAGCAGTGGAAGTAAAAAGGGACAGGGCCTCCGGCCCCAGCATTTT
cdr3_aa: CASSGSKKGQGLRPQHF
clone_size: many
j_call: TRBJ1-5
v_call: TRBV6-1
d_call: TRBD1

cdr3_nt: TGTGCCAGCAGCTTACTCCCTAGCGGGCCCGGGACGGGAGAGACCCAGTACTTC
cdr3_aa: CASSLLPSGPGTGETQYF
clone_size: -
j_call: TRBJ2-5
v_call: TRBV7-6
d_call: TRBD2

cdr3_nt: TGCAGTGCGACTCCGGGACTTAAGAACACCGGGGAGCTGTTTTTT
cdr3_aa: CSATPGLKNTGELFF
clone_size: few
j_call: TRBJ2-2
v_call: TRBV20-1
d_call: -

cdr3_nt: TGTGCCACGCACCCCCCGGGGGGCACCAAGGAGACCCAGTACTTC
cdr3_aa: CATHPPGGTKETQYF
clone_size: few
j_call: TRBJ2-5
v_call: TRBV5-4
d_call: -

cdr3_nt: TGTGCCACCAGCAGAGACCCGAACACTGAAGCTTTCTTT
cdr3_aa: CATSRDPNTEAFF
clone_size: -
j_call: TRBJ1-1
v_call: TRBV15
d_call: -

cdr3_nt: TGTGCCAGCAGCCCCAGGGAGGAGAACACTGAAGCTTTCTTT
cdr3_aa: CASSPREENTEAFF
clone_size: few
j_call: TRBJ1-1
v_call: TRBV14
d_call: -

cdr3_nt: TGTGCCAGCAGCCATGTCCATTCCTCCTACGAGCAGTACTTC
cdr3_aa: CASSHVHSSYEQYF
clone_size: many
j_call: TRBJ2-7
v_call: TRBV7-2
d_call: -

cdr3_nt: TGTGCCAGCAGCTTTGGTACTAGCGGGGGTGGAGATACGCAGTATTTT
cdr3_aa: CASSFGTSGGGDTQYF
clone_size: -
j_call: TRBJ2-3
v_call: TRBV11-3
d_call: TRBD2

cdr3_nt: TGTGCCAGCAGTTTTACTCAGACAGGGACCCACGAGCAGTACTTC
cdr3_aa: CASSFTQTGTHEQYF
clone_size: -
j_call: TRBJ2-7
v_call: TRBV12-3/TRBV12-4
d_call: TRBD1

cdr3_nt: TGTGCCAGCAGCCAAGGCGGGACAGGAGCAAGCTCCTATAATTCACCCCTCCACTTT
cdr3_aa: CASSQGGTGASSYNSPLHF
clone_size: -
j_call: TRBJ1-6
v_call: TRBV4-2
d_call: TRBD1

cdr3_nt: TGCGCCAGCAGTGAGTCCCTGGCAGGAAACACTGAAGCTTTCTTT
cdr3_aa: CASSESLAGNTEAFF
clone_size: -
j_call: TRBJ1-1
v_call: TRBV10-2
d_call: -

cdr3_nt: TGTGCCAGCAGTATCGGGGGCTACGAGCAGTACTTC
cdr3_aa: CASSIGGYEQYF
clone_size: many
j_call: TRBJ2-7
v_call: TRBV19
d_call: -

cdr3_nt: TGTGCCAGCAGCCTTTTACCCTTACAGGGCTCCTACGAGCAGTACTTC
cdr3_aa: CASSLLPLQGSYEQYF
clone_size: -
j_call: TRBJ2-7
v_call: TRBV28
d_call: -